This T cell receptor beta chain was sequenced for a study of identical twins. Whole-study findings and limits: Conclusions were based on cross-sectional statistical analysis, without following the same donors. Surplus twin overlap in beta out-of-frame sequences was less pronounced.

Via MiXCR, TCRdb re-called the 5' RACE reads, giving one row per CDR3 protein. Altogether around 490,000 distinct CDR3 sequences are present, 20% to 25% being singletons, with the ten largest covering 0.45% to 0.5%. About this clonotype: Its antigen is undetermined.

The V gene's germline CDR1 is MNHEY and CDR2 SVGAGI. J gave up 5 bases and V 4 bases, and 10 bases lay outside the gene matches. The CDR3 has 16 residues. In addition, the sample was reused for a study of yellow fever vaccine responses in identical twins.

The TCR originated in a woman younger than 30 in good health. The gene calls are TRBV6-5 and TRBJ2-1, with TRBD2 matching 8 bases. The sample taken for sequencing was CD4+ T cells sorted from blood. The CDR3 sequence is CASSSPASGLNNEQFF. Here the CDR3 DNA reads TGTGCCAGCAGTTCCCCCGCTAGCGGGTTAAACAATGAGCAGTTCTTC.